These 25 T cell receptor beta chains came from one sample sequenced in a study of cytomegalovirus exposure and HLA in healthy donors. The study ran its PCR with 60 Vbeta and 13 Jbeta primers. Only in-frame clones appear in the TCRdb table, and some are missing; sequencing was by immunoSEQ multiplex PCR. The sample consists of about 96,000 clones, 65% to 85% of them appearing once. The sample consisted of PBMCs. The receptors stem from a woman in her 70s in good health and CMV-seropositive.

The chain combines TRBV5-6 with TRBJ2-1, with D possibly matching TRBD1 (6 bases). Germline CDR1 is SGHDT and CDR2 is YYEEEE. The CDR3 sequence is 14 residues long. Trimming pared 3 bases from V and 2 bases from J, leaving 9 bases between. This CDR3 reads CASSWTVAYNEQFF. CDR3 DNA: TGTGCCAGCAGCTGGACAGTTGCCTACAATGAGCAGTTCTTC.

This clone was seen a single time. The V call is TRBV6-6, the J call TRBJ2-5; D not resolved. CDR1 and CDR2 from the germline V gene are MNHNY and SVGAGI (reference sequence). The CDR3 consists of 13 residues. Trimming took 7 bases from V and 3 from J, leaving 12 bases between them. The CDR3 here is CASTPVPEETQYF. CDR3 nucleotide sequence: TGTGCCAGCACCCCCGTGCCAGAAGAGACCCAGTACTTC.

This chain links TRBV27 with TRBJ2-1, with a possible D match to TRBD2 (6 bases). Germline assignment: CDR1 MNHEY and CDR2 SMNVEV (reference sequence). V was pared by 5 bases and J by 6 bases, with 17 bases between. This CDR3 is built from 15 residues. The CDR3 region has the DNA TGTGCCAGCAGTCCCCGGGACTTCACTCCCAATGAGCAGTTCTTC. This gives the protein CASSPRDFTPNEQFF.

This clone was recorded a few times. The genes are TRBV2 and TRBJ2-7, with D tentatively TRBD2 (5 bases). The V end was cut by 0 bases, the J end by 0 bases, with 6 bases between. This CDR3 region has 14 residues. Germline V CDR1 and CDR2: SNHLY, FYNNEI. The CDR3 nucleotides read TGTGCCAGCAGTGAAGCGCTAGCCTCCTACGAGCAGTACTTC. Translated: CASSEALASYEQYF.

This clone has only a few counts. V usage is TRBV6-5 and J usage is TRBJ2-2; 7 bases are shared with TRBD1. Germline V gene data show CDR1 as MNHEY and CDR2 as SVGAGI. J was trimmed by 7 bases and V by 1 base; bases with no gene match: 6. The CDR3 contains 15 residues. The DNA of the CDR3 is TGTGCCAGCAGTTACTTCGGACAGGCGGGCGGGGAGCTGTTTTTT. As protein: CASSYFGQAGGELFF.

Points on this clone: At the DNA level, this CDR3 is encoded by other sequences in the same sample as well. The rearrangement links TRBV6-1 to TRBJ2-5; 8 bases match TRBD1. The CDR3 length is 16 residues. Germline V CDR1 and CDR2: MNHNS, SASEGT. The J segment lost 4 bases and the V segment lost 2 bases, leaving 9 bases of the junction unmatched. The CDR3 loop is CASSELVQGAGETQYF. The CDR3 DNA reads TGTGCCAGCAGTGAATTGGTGCAGGGGGCGGGAGAGACCCAGTACTTC.

This chain joins TRBV28 and TRBJ1-1; 7 bases map to TRBD1. From germline, CDR1 is MDHEN and CDR2 SYDVKM. V shed 6 bases, J shed 4 bases, and the junction held 8 bases outside the gene matches. There are 14 residues in the CDR3. CDR3 amino acids: CASSAGGLGTEAFF. CDR3 bases: TGTGCCAGCAGCGCAGGGGGTTTGGGCACTGAAGCTTTCTTT. The entire variable domain, with the rest obtained from reference TRBV28 and TRBJ1-1, is as follows: DVKVTQSSRYLVKRTGEKVFLECVQDMDHENMFWYRQDPGLGLRLIYFSYDVKMKEKGDIPEGYSVSREKKERFSLILESASTNQTSMYLCASSAGGLGTEAFFGQGTRLTVV.

The chain employs TRBV2 and TRBJ2-3; D remains unclear. The CDR3 sequence is 12 residues long. Germline V gives CDR1 SNHLY, CDR2 FYNNEI. Trimming removed 5 bases from V and 5 bases from J, with 8 bases in between. CDR3 DNA sequence: TGTGCCAGCAGTCCCCAGGTAGATACGCAGTATTTT. It is translated as CASSPQVDTQYF.

V is TRBV7-9 and J is TRBJ2-1, with TRBD2 matching 11 bases. The ends lost 5 bases at V and 3 bases at J; junction bases unmatched: 6. The CDR3 runs to 16 residues. Germline CDR1 SEHNR, CDR2 FQNEAQ (reference sequence). The CDR3: CASSPSSGGNYNEQFF. CDR3 DNA sequence: TGTGCCAGCAGCCCGTCTAGCGGGGGGAACTACAATGAGCAGTTCTTC.

The rearrangement uses TRBV5-1 and TRBJ1-2; D gene uncertain. The CDR3 sequence is 16 residues long. Germline-derived CDR1 and CDR2 are SGHRS and YFSETQ. Trimming took off 0 bases at V and 0 bases at J, with 12 bases between the two ends. DNA of the CDR3: TGCGCCAGCAGCTTGGGTCTTCCACAACCTAACTATGGCTACACCTTC. Amino acid sequence: CASSLGLPQPNYGYTF.

This rearrangement joins TRBV5-1 to TRBJ2-5; tentative D call: TRBD1 (6 bases). The CDR3 sequence is 14 residues long. The germline CDR1 and CDR2 sequences are SGHRS and YFSETQ. V lost 0 bases, J lost 2 bases, and 8 bases lay in between. The CDR3 DNA sequence: TGCGCCAGCAGCTTGGAAACAGGGCAAGAGACCCAGTACTTC. The encoded protein is CASSLETGQETQYF.

This clone was found once. This chain joins TRBV6-5 and TRBJ2-7, with D tentatively TRBD1 (5 bases). The CDR3 spans 14 residues. Germline V gives CDR1 MNHEY, CDR2 SVGAGI. Trimming removed 6 bases from V and 0 bases from J, with 12 bases in between. The CDR3 region is CASSAGRGSYEQYF. For the CDR3, the DNA is TGTGCCAGCAGCGCCGGAAGGGGCTCCTACGAGCAGTACTTC.

The CDR3 bases are TGTGCCAGTAGTATAGTGAAGGGTAGCGGAGCCCTGAGCTCCTACGAGCAGTACTTC. Translating gives CASSIVKGSGALSSYEQYF. The genes are TRBV19 and TRBJ2-7, with D maybe TRBD2 (6 bases). From germline, CDR1 is LNHDA and CDR2 SQIVND (reference sequence). V was clipped by 1 base and J by 0 bases, with 22 bases between them. This CDR3 spans 19 amino acids.

The CDR3 reads CASRPASGGAWYNEQFF. For the CDR3, the DNA is TGTGCCAGCAGACCCGCTAGCGGGGGGGCGTGGTACAATGAGCAGTTCTTC. The chain links TRBV28 to TRBJ2-1, with 12 positions matching TRBD2. Germline V gives CDR1 MDHEN, CDR2 SYDVKM. J was trimmed by 4 bases and V by 6 bases; bases with no gene match: 10. The CDR3 loop spans 17 amino acids. The variable domain in full, with the rest retrieved from reference TRBV28 and TRBJ2-1, is DVKVTQSSRYLVKRTGEKVFLECVQDMDHENMFWYRQDPGLGLRLIYFSYDVKMKEKGDIPEGYSVSREKKERFSLILESASTNQTSMYLCASRPASGGAWYNEQFFGPGTRLTVL.

V is TRBV9 and J is TRBJ2-1; TRBD2 agrees at 8 bases. CDR1 and CDR2 from the germline V gene are SGDLS and YYNGEE. J lost 4 bases, V lost 7 bases, and 19 bases had no gene match. There are 18 residues in the CDR3. CDR3 region: CASSTASGTSGHYNEQFF. CDR3 nucleotides: TGTGCCAGCTCCACGGCATCGGGAACTAGCGGACATTACAATGAGCAGTTCTTC.

V is TRBV11-2 and J is TRBJ2-3; a weak D match, TRBD1 (5 bases). The CDR3 has 11 residues. With 4 bases removed from V and 9 bases from J, the gap between germline ends came to 8 bases. Per the germline V gene, CDR1 is SGHAT and CDR2 is FQNNGV. The CDR3 DNA reads TGTGCCAGCAGCTCCCCAGGGACGCAGTATTTT. This encodes CASSSPGTQYF.

The chain employs TRBV5-6 and TRBJ1-1, with unresolved D. CDR1 is SGHDT, CDR2 YYEEEE, per germline. The length of the CDR3 is 11 residues. V shed 4 bases and J shed 11 bases, with 12 bases lying between them. The CDR3 here is CASSRGSGAFF. CDR3 bases: TGTGCCAGCAGCCGGGGAAGTGGGGCTTTCTTT.

This rearrangement joins TRBV29-1 to TRBJ1-4; possible D gene TRBD1, 6 bases. In germline, CDR1 is SQVTM, CDR2 ANQGSEA. This CDR3 has 15 residues. V dropped 0 bases and J dropped 3 bases, with 11 bases sitting between them. CDR3 sequence: CSVEDPRGANEKLFF. CDR3 DNA sequence: TGCAGCGTTGAAGATCCCAGGGGAGCTAATGAAAAACTGTTTTTT.

This clone was recorded only once. The chain employs TRBV18 and TRBJ1-1; 8 positions agree with TRBD1. The CDR3 sequence is 16 residues long. The J segment lost 1 base and the V segment lost 7 bases, leaving 11 bases of the junction unmatched. CDR1 is KGHSH, CDR2 LQKENI, per germline. This chain's CDR3 is CASYAGQGGGNTEAFF. CDR3 DNA sequence: TGTGCCAGCTACGCCGGACAGGGAGGAGGGAACACTGAAGCTTTCTTT.

This clone was picked up one time. V gene TRBV7-9 combines with J gene TRBJ1-3; a weak D match, TRBD1 (5 bases). The CDR3 is 16 amino acids. Trimming left V 11 bases short and J 0 bases short, with 20 bases between. From germline, CDR1 is SEHNR and CDR2 FQNEAQ (reference sequence). The CDR3 DNA reads TGTGCCTGGCAGGGCCGGATCCTTACCTCTGGAAACACCATATATTTT. This translates into CAWQGRILTSGNTIYF.

This clone was found a few times. The chain is built from TRBV30 and TRBJ1-1; D gene unclear. Trimming stripped 2 bases from V and 1 base from J, with 14 bases between. The CDR3 contains 15 residues. Germline V CDR1 and CDR2: GTSNPN, SVGIG (reference sequence). As DNA, the CDR3 is TGTGCCTGGAGTCCCTACCGGCGGCAGAACACTGAAGCTTTCTTT. As protein: CAWSPYRRQNTEAFF.

V is TRBV11-2 and J is TRBJ2-5; D remains unclear. With 6 bases removed from V and 2 bases from J, the gap between germline ends came to 10 bases. Per the germline V gene, CDR1 is SGHAT and CDR2 is FQNNGV. CDR3 length equals 13 residues. The CDR3 bases are TGTGCCAGCAGGCTCCGGTTGCAAGAGACCCAGTACTTC. Protein sequence: CASRLRLQETQYF.

The chain recombines TRBV25-1 with TRBJ1-2, with a possible D match to TRBD1 (5 bases). Trimming took off 8 bases at V and 4 bases at J, with 8 bases between the two ends. CDR3 size: 11 residues. Per germline, CDR1 MGHDK and CDR2 SYGVNS. CDR3 DNA sequence: TGTGCCAGCCGGACAATCTATGGCTACACCTTC. It is translated as CASRTIYGYTF.

This rearrangement joins TRBV29-1 to TRBJ2-7, with D tentatively TRBD2 (5 bases). Per the germline V gene, CDR1 is SQVTM and CDR2 is ANQGSEA. There are 12 residues in the CDR3. V was pared by 2 bases and J by 6 bases, with 11 bases between. Here the CDR3 DNA reads TGCAGCGTTGAAAATCCTACTAGCGAGCAGTACTTC. The encoded protein is CSVENPTSEQYF.

The rearrangement joins TRBV19 to TRBJ2-3; 10 nucleotides agree with TRBD1. Germline CDR1 is LNHDA and CDR2 is SQIVND (reference sequence). CDR3 length: 13 amino acids. The ends lost 7 bases at V and 3 bases at J; junction bases unmatched: 1. The CDR3 region has the DNA TGTGCCAGTAAGGGACAGGGGACAGATACGCAGTATTTT. This codes for CASKGQGTDTQYF.